At least ten counts were recorded for the clone carrying this T cell receptor (beta chain). What it binds is not known. The read finishes 3 residues shy of the CDR3 end, and the germline J gene is used to complete it. This table comes from immunoSEQ multiplex PCR, and its TCRdb copy is limited to in-frame clones, with some not included. Observed are 35,000 to 45,000 clones, no singletons, with the top ten taking 2.8%. This entry belongs to a study of T cell clonality in common variable immunodeficiency. V was pared by 5 bases and J by 4 bases, with 5 bases between. The CDR3 covers 11 residues. Germline-derived CDR1 and CDR2 are LNHDA and SQIVND (reference sequence). Study observations and caveats: In common variable immunodeficiency, TCR beta chains reportedly carried fewer deletions and N-nucleotide insertions. What drives increased CVID clonality needs T cell subpopulation sequencing. CVID subjects showed higher TCRbeta clonality than healthy controls.

The chain links TRBV19 to TRBJ1-2; D is ambiguous. The receptor was derived from a person aged 18 to 70 in good health. Sequencing was performed on peripheral blood mononuclear cells. Partial CDR3 DNA: TGTGCCAGTAGTTTCGGCTATGGC. Its protein is CASSFGYG. The whole CDR3 sequence reads CASSFGYGYTF.